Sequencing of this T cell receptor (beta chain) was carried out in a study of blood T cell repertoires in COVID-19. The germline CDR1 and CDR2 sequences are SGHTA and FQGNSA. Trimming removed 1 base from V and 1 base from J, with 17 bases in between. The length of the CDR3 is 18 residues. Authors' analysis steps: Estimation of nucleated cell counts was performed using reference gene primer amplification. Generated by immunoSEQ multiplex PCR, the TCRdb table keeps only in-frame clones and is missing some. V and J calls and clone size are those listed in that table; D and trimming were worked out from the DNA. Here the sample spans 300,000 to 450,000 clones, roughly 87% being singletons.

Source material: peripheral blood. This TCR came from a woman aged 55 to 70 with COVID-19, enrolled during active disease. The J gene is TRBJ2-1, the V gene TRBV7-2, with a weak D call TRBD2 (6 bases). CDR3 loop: CASSLVASRGVSYNEQFF. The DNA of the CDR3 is TGTGCCAGCAGCTTAGTAGCCTCGCGGGGAGTGTCCTACAATGAGCAGTTCTTC.